This T cell receptor beta chain was documented in a study of T-cell reconstitution after alpha-beta-depleted transplantation in children. Preparation of the TCRbeta library was carried out with unique molecular identifiers. TCRdb independently ran MiXCR on the PCR reads; one entry per CDR3 protein. The table lists hundreds of thousands of distinct CDR3 sequences, approximately 13% of them singletons, with roughly 2.3% in the top ten. Turning to this clonotype: The antigen remains unidentified.

Study-wide findings and caveats: There were reportedly several hundred expanded graft clones from which alpha-beta T cells came about two months after transplant. There were some patients whose high TCRbeta diversity at day 60 came from surviving recipient T cells and thymic progenitors. Fresh T-cell production supplied most of the T-cell counts and diversity seen one year after transplant.

This clonotype was obtained from a male patient younger than 18 who had a stem cell transplant for acute myeloid leukemia, so the T cells may come from the graft donor. Specimen: PBMCs, mostly from graft donor cells, collected 360 days after TCRalphabeta/CD19-depleted stem cell transplant.

CDR3 loop: CASSSAGTTGHEQYF. In DNA form, the CDR3 reads TGTGCCAGCAGCTCGGCCGGGACTACTGGCCACGAGCAGTACTTC. J is TRBJ2-7 and V is TRBV7-8; 7 bases are a match to TRBD2. Germline CDR1 and CDR2: SGHVS and FQNEAQ. The CDR3 runs to 15 residues. V trimming: 4 bases; J trimming: 5 bases; junction bases outside the gene matches: 11.